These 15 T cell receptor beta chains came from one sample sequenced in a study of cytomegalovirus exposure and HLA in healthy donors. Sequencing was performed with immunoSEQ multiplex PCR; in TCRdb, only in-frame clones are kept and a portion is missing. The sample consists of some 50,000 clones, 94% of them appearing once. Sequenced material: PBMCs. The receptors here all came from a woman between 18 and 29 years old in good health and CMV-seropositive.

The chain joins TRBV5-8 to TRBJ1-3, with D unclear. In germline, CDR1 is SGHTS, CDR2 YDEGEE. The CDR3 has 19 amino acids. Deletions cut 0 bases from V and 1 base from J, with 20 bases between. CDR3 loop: CASSLAEGSRSSSGNTIYF. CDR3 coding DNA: TGTGCCAGCAGCTTGGCCGAAGGGAGCAGGTCCAGTTCTGGAAACACCATATATTTT.

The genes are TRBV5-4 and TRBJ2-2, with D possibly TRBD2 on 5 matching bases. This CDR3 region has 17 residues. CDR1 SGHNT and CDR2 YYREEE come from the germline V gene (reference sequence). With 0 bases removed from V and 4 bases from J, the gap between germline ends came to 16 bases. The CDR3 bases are TGTGCCAGCAGCTTGGGAGTGAGGGCCTCGTCCACCGGGGAGCTGTTTTTT. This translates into CASSLGVRASSTGELFF. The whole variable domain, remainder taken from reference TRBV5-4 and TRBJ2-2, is ETGVTQSPTHLIKTRGQQVTLRCSSQSGHNTVSWYQQALGQGPQFIFQYYREEENGRGNFPPRFSGLQFPNYSSELNVNALELDDSALYLCASSLGVRASSTGELFFGEGSRLTVL.

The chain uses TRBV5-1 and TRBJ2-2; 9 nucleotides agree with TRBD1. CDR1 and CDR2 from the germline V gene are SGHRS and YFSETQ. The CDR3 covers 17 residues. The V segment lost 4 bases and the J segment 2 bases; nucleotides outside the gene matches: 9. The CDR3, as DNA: TGCGCCAGCAGCCTCCCGTCGGGACAGGGTAACACCGGGGAGCTGTTTTTT. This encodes CASSLPSGQGNTGELFF.

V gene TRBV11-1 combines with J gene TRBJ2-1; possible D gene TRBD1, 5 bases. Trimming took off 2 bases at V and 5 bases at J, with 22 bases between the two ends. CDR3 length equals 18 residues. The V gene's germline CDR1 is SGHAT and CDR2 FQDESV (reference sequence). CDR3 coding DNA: TGTGCCAGCAGCTTAATCACAGGTTGGGTATTTCCAAACAATGAGCAGTTCTTC. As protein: CASSLITGWVFPNNEQFF.

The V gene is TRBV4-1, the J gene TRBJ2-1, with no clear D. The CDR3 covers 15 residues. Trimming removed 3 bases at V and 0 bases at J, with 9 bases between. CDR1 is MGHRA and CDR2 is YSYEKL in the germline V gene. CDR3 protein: CASSQWRGSYNEQFF. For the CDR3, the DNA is TGCGCCAGCAGCCAGTGGCGCGGCTCCTACAATGAGCAGTTCTTC.

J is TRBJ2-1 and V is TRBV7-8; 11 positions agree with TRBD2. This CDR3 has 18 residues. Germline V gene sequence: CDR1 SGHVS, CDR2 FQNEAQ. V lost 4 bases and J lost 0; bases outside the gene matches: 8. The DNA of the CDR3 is TGTGCCAGCAGCTCTCCCGATAGCGGGAGGGTCTCCTACAATGAGCAGTTCTTC. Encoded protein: CASSSPDSGRVSYNEQFF.

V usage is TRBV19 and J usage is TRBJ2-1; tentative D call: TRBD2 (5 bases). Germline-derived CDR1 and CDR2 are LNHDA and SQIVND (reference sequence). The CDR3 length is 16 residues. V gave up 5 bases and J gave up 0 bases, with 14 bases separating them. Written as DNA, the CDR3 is TGTGCCAGTAGTCCGCGGACGGGGAGCTCCTACAATGAGCAGTTCTTC. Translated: CASSPRTGSSYNEQFF.

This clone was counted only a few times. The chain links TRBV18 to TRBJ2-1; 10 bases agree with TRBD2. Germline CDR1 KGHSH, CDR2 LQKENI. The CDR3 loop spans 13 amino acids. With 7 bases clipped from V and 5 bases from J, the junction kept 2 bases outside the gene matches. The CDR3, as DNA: TGTGCCAGCTGGACTAGCGGCAACAATGAGCAGTTCTTC. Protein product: CASWTSGNNEQFF.

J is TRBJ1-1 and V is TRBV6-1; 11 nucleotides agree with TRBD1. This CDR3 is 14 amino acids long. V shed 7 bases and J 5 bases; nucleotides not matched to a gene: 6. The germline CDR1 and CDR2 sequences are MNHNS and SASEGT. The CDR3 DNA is TGTGCCAGCAACTTGGACAGGGGGCTAACTGAAGCTTTCTTT. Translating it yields CASNLDRGLTEAFF.

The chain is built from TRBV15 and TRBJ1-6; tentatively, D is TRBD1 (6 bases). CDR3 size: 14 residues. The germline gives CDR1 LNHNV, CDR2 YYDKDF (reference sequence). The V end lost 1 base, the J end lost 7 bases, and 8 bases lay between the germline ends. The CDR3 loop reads CATSRGTENSPLHF. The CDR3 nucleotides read TGTGCCACCAGCAGAGGGACAGAAAATTCACCCCTCCACTTT. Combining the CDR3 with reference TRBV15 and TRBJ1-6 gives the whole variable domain DAMVIQNPRYQVTQFGKPVTLSCSQTLNHNVMYWYQQKSSQAPKLLFHYYDKDFNNEADTPDNFQSRRPNTSFCFLDIRSPGLGDTAMYLCATSRGTENSPLHFGNGTRLTVT.

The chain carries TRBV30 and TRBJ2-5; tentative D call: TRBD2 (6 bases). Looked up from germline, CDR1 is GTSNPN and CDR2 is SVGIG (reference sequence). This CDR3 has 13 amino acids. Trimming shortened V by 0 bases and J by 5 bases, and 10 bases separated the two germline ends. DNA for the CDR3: TGTGCCTGGAGTGTTGGGGGGAAGGAGACCCAGTACTTC. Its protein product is CAWSVGGKETQYF. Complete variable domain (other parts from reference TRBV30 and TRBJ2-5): SQTIHQWPATLVQPVGSPLSLECTVEGTSNPNLYWYRQAAGRGLQLLFYSVGIGQISSEVPQNLSASRPQDRQFILSSKKLLLSDSGFYLCAWSVGGKETQYFGPGTRLLVL.

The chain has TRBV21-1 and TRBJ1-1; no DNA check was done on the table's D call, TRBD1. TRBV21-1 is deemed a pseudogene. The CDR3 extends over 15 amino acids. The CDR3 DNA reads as TGTGCCAGCATCAAGGATAGGGGATATTGCACTGAAGCTTTCTTT. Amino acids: CASIKDRGYCTEAFF.

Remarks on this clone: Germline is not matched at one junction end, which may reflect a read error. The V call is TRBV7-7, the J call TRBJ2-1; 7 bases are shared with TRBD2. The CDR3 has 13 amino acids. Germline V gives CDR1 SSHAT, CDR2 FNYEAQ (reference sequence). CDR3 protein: CASSSLAAGEQFF. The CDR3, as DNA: TGTGCTAGCAGCTCCCTAGCGGCGGGTGAGCAGTTCTTC.

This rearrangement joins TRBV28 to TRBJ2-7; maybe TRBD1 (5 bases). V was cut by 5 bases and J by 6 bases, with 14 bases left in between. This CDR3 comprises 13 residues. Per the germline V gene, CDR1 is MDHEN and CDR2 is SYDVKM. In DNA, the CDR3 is TGTGCCAGCAGTAGGACACCAGTTACCGAGCAGTACTTC. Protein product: CASSRTPVTEQYF.

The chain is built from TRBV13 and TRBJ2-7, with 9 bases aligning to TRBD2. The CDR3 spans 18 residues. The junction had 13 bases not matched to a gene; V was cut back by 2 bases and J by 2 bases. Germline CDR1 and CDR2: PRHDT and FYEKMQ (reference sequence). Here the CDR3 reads CASSLFGLAGTNPYEQYF. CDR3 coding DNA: TGTGCCAGCAGCTTATTTGGGCTAGCGGGAACTAACCCCTACGAGCAGTACTTC.